This TCR beta chain was captured by sequencing in a study of cytomegalovirus exposure and HLA in healthy donors. A multiplex PCR was run with 60 Vbeta primers and 13 Jbeta primers. Only in-frame clones appear in the TCRdb table, and some are missing; sequencing was by immunoSEQ multiplex PCR. The sample includes around 130,000 clones, about 8.5% of them seen just once. Sequencing was carried out using PBMCs. This clonotype originated in a man in his forties or fifties in good health and CMV-seronegative.

CDR3 sequence reads: CASSSASGGTYNEQFF. CDR3 nucleotide sequence: TGTGCCAGCAGCTCGGCGAGCGGGGGAACCTACAATGAGCAGTTCTTC. This sequence joins TRBV5-4 and TRBJ2-1, with 8 bases fitting TRBD2. Looked up from germline, CDR1 is SGHNT and CDR2 is YYREEE (reference sequence). The V gene end was trimmed by 3 bases and the J gene end by 2 bases; junction bases not matched to a gene: 7. The CDR3 length is 16 residues.